The sequence of this T cell receptor (beta chain) was determined in a study of breast tumors, draining lymph nodes, adjacent tissues (dated by TCRdb to the mid-2010s). A note on the overall study: The study compared TCR beta repertoires across tumor, adjacent nontumor tissue and axillary lymph nodes from breast cancer patients. In human breast cancer, the study set out to assess how tumor, surrounding tissue and draining lymph node repertoires relate to one another and whether T cells might be exchanged between them.

Data came from an Illumina HiSeq 2000. TCR beta chain libraries were generated through multiplex PCR amplification. High-throughput sequencing was used to analyze the amplified TCR beta chain products. In TCRdb, the public reads were trimmed at Q25 with fastp and aligned with MiXCR, with productive beta chains retained. Each entry is one CDR3 protein sequence, shown with its most common DNA and genes. Counted in this sample were about 200,000 distinct CDR3 sequences; around 35% of them appeared once. About 3.3% of the sample rests with the top ten. This clonotype was counted many times. Its antigen remains undetermined. Base qualities are not provided; no much larger clone lies one nucleotide away. The lymph node samples were taken from the axillary draining lymph nodes of breast cancer patients. Points the paper makes about the study in general: The similarity between tumor and nontumor tissue repertoires was significantly greater in luminal-like breast cancer than in basal-like breast cancer. A scenario in which most tumor T cells derive from the lymph node and then expand within tumor tissue was judged to be consistent with the data. Tumor T-cell repertoires showed less diversity than lymph node repertoires and more diversity than nontumor tissue repertoires, and tumor T-cell repertoires showed preferential V and J gene usage. The conclusion that tumor T cells originate in lymph nodes was framed as consistent with a hypothesis rather than directly demonstrated.

For this chain, trimming is 6 bases at the V end and 2 bases at the J end, and the number of junction bases without a gene match is 7. CDR1 and CDR2 were assigned from the germline V gene as SQVTM and ANQGSEA. The CDR3, from cysteine to phenylalanine, totals 14 residues. CDR3 DNA only is kept here, 42 bases in frame from base 1. The origin of this receptor is a female donor with breast cancer. Some clones in this sample may be carry-over from other donors' samples. The chain is assembled from TRBV29-1 and TRBJ2-7, with TRBD1 matching 10 junction bases. The sample comprised axillary lymph node tissue. The bases are TGCAGCGTCAACGGACAGGGGGTAACCTACGAGCAGTACTTC. Translated, it reads CSVNGQGVTYEQYF.